The clone carrying this TCR beta chain was recorded a few times. Its antigen is unidentified. The entry originates in a study of radiotherapy plus CTLA-4 blockade in lung cancer. Study results and caveats: TCR clones from tumors expanded in blood after radiotherapy plus ipilimumab.

Assay used: immunoSEQ multiplex PCR; TCRdb lists only in-frame clones, some missing. The table lists some 70,000 clones, about 80% of them singletons. Germline V CDR1 and CDR2: LNHDA, SQIVND (reference sequence). CDR3 length: 17 residues. Trimming cost V 4 bases and J 8 bases; bases outside gene matches: 15. The chain combines TRBV19 with TRBJ1-2; TRBD1 agrees at 11 bases. The source was peripheral blood, collected from a patient treated with radiotherapy plus ipilimumab. This TCR was recovered from a human donor with non-small cell lung cancer who had a complete response to radiotherapy plus ipilimumab. The CDR3 nucleotides are TGTGCCAGTAGTACCGGGACAGGGGGTTATTCCCGGGGCGGCTACACCTTC. It translates to CASSTGTGGYSRGGYTF.